These 13 T cell receptor beta chains originate from one sample sequenced in a study of blood T cell repertoires in COVID-19. Sequenced by immunoSEQ multiplex PCR; TCRdb stores in-frame clones only, minus some. The table has under 250,000 clones, roughly 85% seen once. Sequencing was done on a sample of PBMCs or T cells enriched from blood (not recorded which). Receptors originate from a woman aged 45-59 years who had been exposed to COVID-19.

This chain links TRBV11-3 with TRBJ2-7; the D is unclear. The ends were cut back, 2 bases at V and 0 bases at J, with 8 bases in the middle. The CDR3 is 14 amino acids. Germline V lookup: CDR1 SGHNT, CDR2 YENEEA. CDR3 region: CASSLLPGSYEQYF. The CDR3 coding sequence is TGTGCCAGCAGCTTATTGCCGGGCTCCTACGAGCAGTACTTC.

The gene calls are TRBV19 and TRBJ2-1; D is undetermined. The CDR3 is made up of 12 amino acids. Looked up from germline, CDR1 is LNHDA and CDR2 is SQIVND (reference sequence). The V end lost 6 bases, the J end lost 5 bases, and 8 bases lay between the germline ends. CDR3: CASSPRDNEQFF. In DNA form, the CDR3 reads TGTGCCAGTAGCCCTCGAGACAATGAGCAGTTCTTC. Using reference TRBV19 and TRBJ2-1 for the parts outside the CDR3, the full variable domain is DGGITQSPKYLFRKEGQNVTLSCEQNLNHDAMYWYRQDPGQGLRLIYYSQIVNDFQKGDIAEGYSVSREKKESFPLTVTSAQKNPTAFYLCASSPRDNEQFFGPGTRLTVL.

The J gene is TRBJ1-5, the V gene TRBV12-3 or TRBV12-4, with D hard to call. CDR3 length: 12 residues. Deletions cut 6 bases from V and 3 bases from J, with 6 bases between. The CDR3 bases are TGTGCCAGCAGGGTAGCCAATCAGCCCCAGCATTTT. It translates to CASRVANQPQHF.

CDR3 in amino acids: CASSRISEDEQFF. DNA of the CDR3: TGTGCCAGCAGTCGGATCTCAGAGGATGAGCAGTTCTTC. The V call is TRBV5-4, the J call TRBJ2-1; D not resolved. The CDR3 loop spans 13 amino acids. CDR1 is SGHNT and CDR2 is YYREEE in the germline V gene (reference sequence). V was cut by 5 bases and J by 8 bases, with 14 bases left in between.

The chain combines TRBV7-2 with TRBJ2-3; D gene ambiguous. This CDR3 is built from 13 residues. Germline V gives CDR1 SGHTA, CDR2 FQGNSA. With 4 bases removed from V and 6 bases from J, the gap between germline ends came to 11 bases. The CDR3 spells CASSSLLEDTQYF. In nucleotides, the CDR3 is TGTGCCAGCAGCTCGCTCCTGGAGGATACGCAGTATTTT.

J is TRBJ2-7 and V is TRBV4-2; no firm D call. CDR1 and CDR2 from the germline V gene are LGHNA and YNFKEQ. The CDR3 has 15 residues. Trimming removed 0 bases from V and 4 bases from J, with 13 bases in between. The CDR3 spells CASSQESSITYEQYF. CDR3 DNA sequence: TGTGCCAGCAGCCAAGAATCTTCTATAACTTACGAGCAGTACTTC.

The V call is TRBV7-2, the J call TRBJ2-2; 10 bases agree with TRBD1. Germline V gene data show CDR1 as SGHTA and CDR2 as FQGNSA. With V trimmed by 4 bases and J by 3 bases, 2 bases remained unmatched. The CDR3 is 15 amino acids. The CDR3 is CASSWDRGDTGELFF. The CDR3 nucleotides are TGTGCCAGCAGCTGGGACAGGGGTGACACCGGGGAGCTGTTTTTT.

This clone was recorded only once. The rearrangement joins TRBV10-3 to TRBJ2-7; 7 positions agree with TRBD1. J gave up 2 bases and V 7 bases, and 8 bases lay outside the gene matches. Germline-derived CDR1 and CDR2 are ENHRY and SYGVKD. The CDR3 contains 14 residues. CDR3 nucleotide sequence: TGTGCCATCACCTCCGGGACAGCCCCCTACGAGCAGTACTTC. Protein: CAITSGTAPYEQYF.

This rearrangement joins TRBV5-8 to TRBJ1-1; D not certain. Trimming shortened V by 4 bases and J by 3 bases, and 25 bases separated the two germline ends. This CDR3 has 18 amino acids. Germline assignment: CDR1 SGHTS and CDR2 YDEGEE. The CDR3 is CASSPRSLQWYRDTEAFF. The CDR3 bases are TGTGCCAGCAGCCCTCGGAGTTTGCAATGGTATCGCGACACTGAAGCTTTCTTT.

This chain links TRBV6-2 or TRBV6-3 with TRBJ2-1, with a possible D match to TRBD2 (6 bases). Trimming left V 6 bases short and J 4 bases short, with 13 bases between. Germline CDR1 reads MNHEY; CDR2 reads SVGEGT. The CDR3 totals 14 residues. This chain's CDR3 is CASSARGLYNEQFF. The CDR3 DNA sequence: TGTGCCAGCAGCGCCCGGGGGTTATACAATGAGCAGTTCTTC.

CDR3 in amino acids: CASQQDLTNYGYTF. DNA for the CDR3: TGTGCCAGCCAACAGGACCTTACTAACTATGGCTACACCTTC. The rearrangement joins TRBV2 to TRBJ1-2, with D possibly TRBD1 on 5 matching bases. Trimming shortened V by 8 bases and J by 0 bases, and 13 bases separated the two germline ends. CDR3 length equals 14 residues. Germline CDR1 reads SNHLY; CDR2 reads FYNNEI.

The CDR3 DNA follows: TGCGCCAGCAGCTTGGATTCGGGTGATTACACCTTC. Translating gives CASSLDSGDYTF. The chain is built from TRBV5-1 and TRBJ1-2; D not certain. The CDR3 contains 12 residues. Trimming pared 0 bases from V and 11 bases from J, leaving 11 bases between. CDR1 SGHRS and CDR2 YFSETQ come from the germline V gene.

The chain carries TRBV2 and TRBJ2-2; TRBD1 is a possible D gene (6 bases). Between the trimmed V and J ends, which lost 11 bases and 0 bases, there was a span of 13 bases. CDR1 and CDR2 from the germline V gene are SNHLY and FYNNEI. The CDR3 loop spans 14 amino acids. CDR3 amino acids: CAVQQGTNTGELFF. The CDR3 region has the DNA TGTGCCGTCCAGCAGGGGACGAACACCGGGGAGCTGTTTTTT.